Shown below are 14 T cell receptor beta chains from a single sample sequenced in a study of memory CD4+ T cells and cytomegalovirus serostatus. The repertoire was sequenced with immunoSEQ multiplex PCR; TCRdb's copy has only in-frame clones and lacks some. This sample has some 95,000 clones, with about 80% found just once. The sort gate was single viable CD3+CD4+CD8-CD45RO+ cells for memory CD4+ T cells. The sequenced sample consisted of memory CD4+ T cells from blood. These receptor sequences come from an adult in good health and CMV-seropositive.

This clone came up a few times. The rearrangement joins TRBV5-1 to TRBJ1-2; 10 bases agree with TRBD1. The V segment lost 7 bases and the J segment 4 bases; nucleotides outside the gene matches: 4. This CDR3 is 13 amino acids long. Germline V lookup: CDR1 SGHRS, CDR2 YFSETQ. The CDR3, as DNA: TGCGCCAGCGAAGGGGACAGGGGCTATGGCTACACCTTC. It codes for CASEGDRGYGYTF.

This clone was detected once. The rearrangement uses TRBV28 and TRBJ1-1; D call uncertain. V lost 6 bases, J lost 11 bases, and 19 bases lay in between. Per the germline V gene, CDR1 is MDHEN and CDR2 is SYDVKM. The CDR3 spans 13 residues. This CDR3 is CASSLPDRDLAFF. Written as DNA, the CDR3 is TGTGCCAGCAGCCTGCCAGACCGCGACCTCGCTTTCTTT.

This chain connects TRBV2 to TRBJ1-5; TRBD1 might be the D (5 bases). Germline V gene data show CDR1 as SNHLY and CDR2 as FYNNEI. V was cut by 3 bases and J by 5 bases, with 8 bases left in between. The CDR3 is made up of 13 amino acids. This CDR3 is CASSDETDQPQHF. The CDR3, as DNA: TGTGCCAGCAGTGACGAGACAGATCAGCCCCAGCATTTT.

This rearrangement joins TRBV28 to TRBJ2-1, with no clear D. Trimming removed 6 bases at V and 0 bases at J, with 12 bases between. Per the germline V gene, CDR1 is MDHEN and CDR2 is SYDVKM. The CDR3 covers 15 residues. The CDR3 DNA reads as TGTGCCAGCAGCTTCAGACGTAGCTCCTACAATGAGCAGTTCTTC. Amino acid sequence: CASSFRRSSYNEQFF.

The gene calls are TRBV4-1 and TRBJ2-5; D is uncertain. The CDR3 sequence is 12 residues long. Trimming pared 0 bases from V and 7 bases from J, leaving 6 bases between. Germline V CDR1 and CDR2: MGHRA, YSYEKL. The CDR3 nucleotides read TGCGCCAGCAGCCAAGAATACGGGACCCAGTACTTC. Residues: CASSQEYGTQYF.

The gene calls are TRBV7-2 and TRBJ2-3; tentatively, D is TRBD1 (5 bases). Per the germline V gene, CDR1 is SGHTA and CDR2 is FQGNSA. The length of the CDR3 is 15 residues. V lost 0 bases and J 4 bases, leaving 11 bases between the germline ends. The chain's CDR3 is CASSLAARGADTQYF. DNA for the CDR3: TGTGCCAGCAGCTTAGCTGCTAGGGGCGCAGATACGCAGTATTTT.

The V and J genes are TRBV5-6 and TRBJ1-3; D gene ambiguous. CDR1 and CDR2 from the germline V gene are SGHDT and YYEEEE. The CDR3 loop spans 14 amino acids. The V gene lost 4 bases and the J gene lost 0 bases, with 8 bases spanning the gap. The CDR3 DNA sequence: TGTGCCAGCAGCACTATTTCCTCTGGAAACACCATATATTTT. Its protein is CASSTISSGNTIYF.

This clone occurred once. This chain links TRBV5-8 with TRBJ2-5; no clear D gene. The V and J ends lost 0 bases and 3 bases respectively, with 12 bases between them. CDR3 size: 15 residues. CDR1 is SGHTS, CDR2 YDEGEE, per germline. The CDR3 region is CASSLAPYPEETQYF. DNA for the CDR3: TGTGCCAGCAGCTTGGCCCCTTACCCCGAAGAGACCCAGTACTTC. The full variable domain, in which reference TRBV5-8 and TRBJ2-5 provide the parts outside the CDR3, is EAGVTQSPTHLIKTRGQQATLRCSPISGHTSVYWYQQALGLGLQFLLWYDEGEERNRGNFPPRFSGRQFPNYSSELNVNALELEDSALYLCASSLAPYPEETQYFGPGTRLLVL.

CDR3 region: CASSPYHGNEQYF. The CDR3 coding sequence is TGTGCCAGCAGCCCGTACCACGGCAACGAGCAGTACTTC. The V and J genes are TRBV5-6 and TRBJ2-7, with D unresolved. This CDR3 is 13 amino acids long. Germline V CDR1 and CDR2: SGHDT, YYEEEE. V was clipped by 4 bases and J by 5 bases, with 13 bases between them. The full variable domain, with the rest looked up from reference TRBV5-6 and TRBJ2-7, is DAGVTQSPTHLIKTRGQQVTLRCSPKSGHDTVSWYQQALGQGPQFIFQYYEEEERQRGNFPDRFSGHQFPNYSSELNVNALLLGDSALYLCASSPYHGNEQYFGPGTRLTVT.

J is TRBJ2-7 and V is TRBV4-2, with D possibly TRBD2 on 5 matching bases. Looked up from germline, CDR1 is LGHNA and CDR2 is YNFKEQ. The ends were cut back, 0 bases at V and 4 bases at J, with 10 bases in the middle. The CDR3 has 14 residues. In DNA, the CDR3 is TGTGCCAGCAGCCAAGAGGAGGCGGAGTACGAGCAGTACTTC. Its translation is CASSQEEAEYEQYF.

The chain is built from TRBV13 and TRBJ2-1, with 8 bases identical to TRBD2. The CDR3 extends over 17 amino acids. Per germline, CDR1 PRHDT and CDR2 FYEKMQ (reference sequence). Trimming cost V 0 bases and J 9 bases; bases outside gene matches: 13. CDR3 protein: CASSLGLSSGSRGEQFF. The CDR3 region has the DNA TGTGCCAGCAGCTTAGGCTTGAGCAGCGGGAGCCGGGGTGAGCAGTTCTTC.

The gene calls are TRBV10-2 and TRBJ2-7; no clear D gene. This CDR3 comprises 14 residues. Germline CDR1 reads WSHSY; CDR2 reads SAAADI. V lost 0 bases and J lost 0, with 6 bases in between. The CDR3 DNA reads as TGCGCCAGCAGTGAGTCACGGCACTCCTACGAGCAGTACTTC. Amino acid sequence: CASSESRHSYEQYF.

The chain combines TRBV6-6 with TRBJ2-1; D might be TRBD2 (5 bases). Germline CDR1 MNHNY, CDR2 SVGAGI (reference sequence). This CDR3 has 14 residues. V shed 10 bases and J shed 1 base, with 14 bases lying between them. The CDR3 nucleotides are TGTGCCACCTCACTCGGGATTTCCTACAATGAGCAGTTCTTC. Translated, it gives CATSLGISYNEQFF.

Here the CDR3 reads CASSPTTRGAYEQYF. In DNA, the CDR3 is TGTGCCAGCAGCCCTACGACACGGGGGGCCTACGAGCAGTACTTC. The chain joins TRBV7-2 to TRBJ2-7; 7 bases line up with TRBD2. Germline lookup yields CDR1 SGHTA and CDR2 FQGNSA. V lost 5 bases and J lost 2; bases outside the gene matches: 9. The CDR3 has 15 residues.